The clone carrying this TCR beta chain turned up a few times. TCRdb's table, derived via immunoSEQ multiplex PCR, lists solely in-frame clones and lacks some. The profile shows about 190,000 clones, around 83% of them singletons. This sample was included in a study of blood T cell repertoires in COVID-19. Study overall: T cells, B-cell-depleted T cells, or PBMCs provided the cDNA or gDNA that served as material.

V was pared by 3 bases and J by 7 bases, with 6 bases of the junction left unmatched. Per the germline V gene, CDR1 is SGDLS and CDR2 is YYNGEE. The CDR3 is made up of 13 amino acids. The sequence came from a middle-aged woman with acute or convalescent COVID-19. The rearrangement uses TRBV9 and TRBJ2-7, with 8 bases lining up with TRBD1. The sequencing sample was made of peripheral blood. The CDR3 is CASSGQGAEEQYF. CDR3 bases: TGTGCCAGCAGCGGTCAGGGGGCGGAAGAGCAGTACTTC.